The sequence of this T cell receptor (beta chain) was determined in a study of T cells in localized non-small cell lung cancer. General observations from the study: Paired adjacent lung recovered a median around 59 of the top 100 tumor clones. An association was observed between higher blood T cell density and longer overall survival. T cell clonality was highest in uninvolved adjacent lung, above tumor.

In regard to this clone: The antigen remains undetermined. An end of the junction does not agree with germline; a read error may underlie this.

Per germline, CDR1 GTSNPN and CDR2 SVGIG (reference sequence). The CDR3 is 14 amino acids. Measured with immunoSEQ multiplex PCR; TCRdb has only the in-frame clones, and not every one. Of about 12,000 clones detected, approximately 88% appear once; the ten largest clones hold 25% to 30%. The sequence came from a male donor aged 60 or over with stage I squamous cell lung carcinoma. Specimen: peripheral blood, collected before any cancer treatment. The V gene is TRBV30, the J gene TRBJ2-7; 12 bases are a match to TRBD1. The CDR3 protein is CAWTRDRGRIPPLF. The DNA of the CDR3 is TGTGCCTGGACCAGGGACAGGGGGCGAATTCCACCGTTGTTC.